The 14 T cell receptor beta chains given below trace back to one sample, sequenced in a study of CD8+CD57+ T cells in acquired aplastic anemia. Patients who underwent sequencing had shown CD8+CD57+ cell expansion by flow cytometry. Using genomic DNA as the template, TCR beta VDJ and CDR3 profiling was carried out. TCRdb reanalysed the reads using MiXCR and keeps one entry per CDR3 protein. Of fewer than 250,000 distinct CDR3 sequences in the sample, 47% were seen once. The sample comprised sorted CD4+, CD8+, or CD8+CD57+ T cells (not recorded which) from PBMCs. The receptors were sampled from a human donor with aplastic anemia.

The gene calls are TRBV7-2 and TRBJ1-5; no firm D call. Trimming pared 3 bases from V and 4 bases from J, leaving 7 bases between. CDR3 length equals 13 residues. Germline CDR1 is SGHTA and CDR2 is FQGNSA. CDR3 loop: CASSLDPNQPQHF. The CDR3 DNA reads TGTGCCAGCAGCTTGGACCCTAATCAGCCCCAGCATTTT.

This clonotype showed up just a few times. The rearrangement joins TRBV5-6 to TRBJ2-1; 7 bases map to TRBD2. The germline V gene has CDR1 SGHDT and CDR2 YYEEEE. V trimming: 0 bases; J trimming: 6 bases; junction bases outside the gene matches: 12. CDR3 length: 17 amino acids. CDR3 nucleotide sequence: TGTGCCAGCAGCTTGGAAGGGGAGGGAATCTGGGGCAATGAGCAGTTCTTC. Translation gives CASSLEGEGIWGNEQFF.

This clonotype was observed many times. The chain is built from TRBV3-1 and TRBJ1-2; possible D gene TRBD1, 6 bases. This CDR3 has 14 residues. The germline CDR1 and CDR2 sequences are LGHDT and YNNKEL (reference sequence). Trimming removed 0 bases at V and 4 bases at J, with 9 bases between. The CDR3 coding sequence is TGTGCCAGCAGCCAAGAGGGGGCTTTCTATGGCTACACCTTC. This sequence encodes CASSQEGAFYGYTF.

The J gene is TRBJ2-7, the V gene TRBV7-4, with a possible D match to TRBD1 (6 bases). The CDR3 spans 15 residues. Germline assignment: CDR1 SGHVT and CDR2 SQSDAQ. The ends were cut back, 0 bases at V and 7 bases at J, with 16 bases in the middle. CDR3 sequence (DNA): TGTGCCAGCAGCTTAGCTGTGGGGGCGGCCTGGGAGCAGTACTTC. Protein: CASSLAVGAAWEQYF.

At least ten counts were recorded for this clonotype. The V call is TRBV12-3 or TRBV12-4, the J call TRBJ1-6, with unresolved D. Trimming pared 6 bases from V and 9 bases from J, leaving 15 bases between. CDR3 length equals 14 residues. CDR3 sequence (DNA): TGTGCCAGCAGCCCAGGTGGGGTCGGTTCACCCCTCCACTTT. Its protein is CASSPGGVGSPLHF.

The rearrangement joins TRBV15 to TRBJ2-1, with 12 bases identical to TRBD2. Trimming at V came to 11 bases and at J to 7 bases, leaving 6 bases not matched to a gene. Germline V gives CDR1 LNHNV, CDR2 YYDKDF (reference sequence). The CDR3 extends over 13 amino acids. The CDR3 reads CASSGGASNEQFF. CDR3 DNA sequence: TGTGCCTCTAGCGGGGGGGCCAGTAATGAGCAGTTCTTC.

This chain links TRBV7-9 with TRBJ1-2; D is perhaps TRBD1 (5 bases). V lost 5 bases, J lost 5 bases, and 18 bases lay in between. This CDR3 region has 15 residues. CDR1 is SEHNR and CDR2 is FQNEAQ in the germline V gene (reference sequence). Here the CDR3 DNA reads TGTGCCAGCAGCAGAGGGACTAGCGGGGATTATGGCTACACCTTC. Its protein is CASSRGTSGDYGYTF.

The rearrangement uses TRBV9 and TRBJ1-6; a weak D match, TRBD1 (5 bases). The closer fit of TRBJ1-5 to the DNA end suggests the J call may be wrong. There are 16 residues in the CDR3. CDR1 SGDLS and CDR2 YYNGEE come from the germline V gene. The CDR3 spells CASSLPWAGGEETQHF. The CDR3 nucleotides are TGTGCCAGCAGCCTTCCTTGGGCGGGGGGGGAAGAGACCCAGCATTTT.

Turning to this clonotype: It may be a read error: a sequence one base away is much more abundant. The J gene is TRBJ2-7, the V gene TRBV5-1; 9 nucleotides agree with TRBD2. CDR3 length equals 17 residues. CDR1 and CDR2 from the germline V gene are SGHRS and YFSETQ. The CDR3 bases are TGCGCCGGCAGCGTGCTGGGGACTAGCAGGACGACGGGCGAGCAGTACTTC. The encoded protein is CAGSVLGTSRTTGEQYF.

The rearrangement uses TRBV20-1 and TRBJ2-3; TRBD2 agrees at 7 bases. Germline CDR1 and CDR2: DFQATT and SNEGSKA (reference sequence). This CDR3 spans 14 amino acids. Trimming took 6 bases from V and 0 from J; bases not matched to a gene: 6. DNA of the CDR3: TGCAGTGCCCCGGGACTACCGAGCACAGATACGCAGTATTTT. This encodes CSAPGLPSTDTQYF.

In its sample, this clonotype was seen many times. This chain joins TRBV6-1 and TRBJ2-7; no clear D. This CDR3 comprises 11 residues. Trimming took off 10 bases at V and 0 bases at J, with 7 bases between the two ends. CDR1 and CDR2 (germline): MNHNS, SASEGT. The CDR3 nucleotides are TGTGCCACCGAGGTCTCCTACGAGCAGTACTTC. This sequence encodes CATEVSYEQYF.

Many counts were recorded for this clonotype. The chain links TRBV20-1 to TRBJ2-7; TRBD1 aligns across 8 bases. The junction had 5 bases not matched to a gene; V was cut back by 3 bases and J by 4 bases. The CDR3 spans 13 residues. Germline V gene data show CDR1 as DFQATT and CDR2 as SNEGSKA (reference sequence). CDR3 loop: CSARADREYEQYF. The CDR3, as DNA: TGCAGTGCTAGGGCGGACAGGGAATACGAGCAGTACTTC.

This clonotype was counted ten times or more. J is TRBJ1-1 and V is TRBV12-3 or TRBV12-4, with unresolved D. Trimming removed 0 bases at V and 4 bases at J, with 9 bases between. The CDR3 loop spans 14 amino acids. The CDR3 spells CASSLALKVTEAFF. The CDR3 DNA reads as TGTGCCAGCAGTTTAGCGCTAAAGGTCACTGAAGCTTTCTTT.

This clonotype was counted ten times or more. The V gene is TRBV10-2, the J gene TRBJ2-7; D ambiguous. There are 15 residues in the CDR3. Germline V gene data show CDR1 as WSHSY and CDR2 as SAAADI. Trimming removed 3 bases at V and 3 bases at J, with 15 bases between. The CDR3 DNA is TGCGCCAGCAGTGACCGATCCGGCAGCAGCTACGAGCAGTACTTC. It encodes CASSDRSGSSYEQYF.